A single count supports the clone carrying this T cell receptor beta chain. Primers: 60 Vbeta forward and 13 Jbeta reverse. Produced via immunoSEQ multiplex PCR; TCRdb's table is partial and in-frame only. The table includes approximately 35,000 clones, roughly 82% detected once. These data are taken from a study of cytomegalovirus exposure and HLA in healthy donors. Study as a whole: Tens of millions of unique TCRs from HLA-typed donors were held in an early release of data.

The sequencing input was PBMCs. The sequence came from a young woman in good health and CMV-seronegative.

The CDR3 DNA follows: TGTGCCAGCAGCTCCCCTACCGCGCCCCATTTCCTTGGCTACACCTTC. It encodes CASSSPTAPHFLGYTF. The gene calls are TRBV5-4 and TRBJ1-2; no clear D. From germline, CDR1 is SGHNT and CDR2 YYREEE (reference sequence). Trimming pared 3 bases from V and 7 bases from J, leaving 22 bases between. CDR3 length: 16 amino acids. The complete variable domain, with remaining parts taken from reference TRBV5-4 and TRBJ1-2, reads ETGVTQSPTHLIKTRGQQVTLRCSSQSGHNTVSWYQQALGQGPQFIFQYYREEENGRGNFPPRFSGLQFPNYSSELNVNALELDDSALYLCASSSPTAPHFLGYTFGSGTRLTVV.